The sequence of this T cell receptor (beta chain) was determined in a study of blood T cell repertoires in COVID-19. For the study at large: Samples of COVID-19 (acute and convalescent) were obtained from the United States, Italy and Spain. T cells, B-cell-depleted T cells, or PBMCs provided the cDNA or gDNA that served as material.

The CDR3 length is 16 residues. The V gene lost 3 bases and the J gene lost 4 bases, with 18 bases spanning the gap. Germline V gives CDR1 KGHSH, CDR2 LQKENI. Participants had their cohort set by participant-reported clinical history. Original handling: Estimation of nucleated cell counts relied on the amplification of reference gene primers. This table comes from immunoSEQ multiplex PCR, and its TCRdb copy is limited to in-frame clones, with some not included. V, J and clone size reflect that table, while D and trimming were determined from the DNA. This sample has under 400,000 clones; about 86% occur once, and the top ten carry approximately 4%.

The clonotype was recovered from a woman between 35 and 50 years old with acute COVID-19. Sequencing was performed on PBMCs or T cells enriched from blood (not recorded which). The V and J genes are TRBV18 and TRBJ1-2; tentatively, D is TRBD1 (6 bases). CDR3 loop: CASSPGPPGQTYGYTF. CDR3 coding DNA: TGTGCCAGCTCACCTGGGCCACCGGGACAAACCTATGGCTACACCTTC. Looking up the rest from reference TRBV18 and TRBJ1-2 gives the full variable domain: NAGVMQNPRHLVRRRGQEARLRCSPMKGHSHVYWYRQLPEEGLKFMVYLQKENIIDESGMPKERFSAEFPKEGPSILRIQQVVRGDSAAYFCASSPGPPGQTYGYTFGSGTRLTVV.